This TCR beta chain is drawn from a study of blood T cell repertoires in COVID-19. The repertoire was sequenced with immunoSEQ multiplex PCR; TCRdb's copy has only in-frame clones and lacks some. Of about 290,000 clones detected, approximately 80% appear once; the ten largest clones hold over 3.5%. Germline V gene sequence: CDR1 SEHNR, CDR2 FQNEAQ (reference sequence). With V trimmed by 5 bases and J by 2 bases, 9 bases remained unmatched. CDR3 size: 16 residues. Sequencing used peripheral blood. This TCR derives from a woman aged 50 to 60 with active or convalescent COVID-19. This chain joins TRBV7-9 and TRBJ1-3, with 7 positions matching TRBD1. The CDR3 region has the DNA TGTGCCAGCAGCGTCATGACAGGGCCCGCTGGAAACACCATATATTTT. The encoded protein is CASSVMTGPAGNTIYF.